The T cell receptor beta chain described here comes from a study of blood T cell repertoires in COVID-19 (TCRdb year 2020). Notes on the research overall: Samples covering the acute and convalescent phases of COVID-19 were provided by collaborators in the United States, Italy and Spain. The repertoires were released in a freely available public database meant as a resource for research on the immune response to SARS-CoV-2. Sample metadata almost always included a de-identified subject ID, COVID-19 status, age in years and sex. Samples were obtained from the ongoing ImmuneRACE study (first 160 participants) and from 1,254 subjects provided by 6 global collaborators. Deeply sampled blood TCRbeta repertoires from subjects exposed to, actively infected with, or recovered from COVID-19 were included in the dataset. Where available, HLA class I and class II types were taken from metadata supplied by the sample provider and were not determined by assay-based typing. The prospective study material was composed of cDNA or gDNA derived from T cells, B-cell-depleted T cells, or PBMCs. What the research found in general, with its limitations: The quantity of clinical and demographic metadata differed by source and by participant and was supplied without curation.

Each collaborating institution followed its own protocols to collect whole blood in K2EDTA tubes. For TCRbeta analysis, collaborator samples were shipped as frozen whole blood, as isolated PBMCs, or as DNA extracted from either sample type. The germline V gene supplies CDR1 SGHTA and CDR2 FQGTGA. Trimming costs V 1 base and J 3 bases, and their ends lie 12 bases apart. The CDR3 has 16 amino acids, counting the end cysteine and phenylalanine. The sequence is cut down to CDR3 DNA, 48 bases in frame from base 1. TCRbeta CDR3 regions were amplified from genomic DNA by means of the immunoSEQ Assay, a bias-controlled multiplex PCR. The published analysis was carried out like this. Nucleated cell counts per sample were estimated from amplification of reference gene primers within the assay. To quantify the absolute abundance of each unique TCRbeta CDR3 rearrangement, sequence reads were collapsed and filtered. For each sample, productive Simpson clonality was calculated by taking the square root of Simpson's diversity index across productive rearrangements. TCRdb limited this immuneACCESS table to in-frame rearrangements with V and J called. A share of clones is missing; checked studies link under half to unresolved V genes, and the rest is unexplained. That table supplies the V and J calls and clone size; D and trimming were determined from the DNA. In this sample the table shows around 250,000 clones, roughly 90% of which occur a single time. Roughly 6.3% of the sample is in the top ten clones.

This clone was seen just once. Its antigen is still unknown. No quality values exist for individual bases; no much larger clone is one base distant. The chain is made from TRBV7-3 and TRBJ2-2, and perhaps TRBD1 as D gene, on 6 matching bases. The sample comprised peripheral blood. This clonotype was obtained from a man aged 55-75 years with acute or convalescent COVID-19. The base sequence is TGTGCCAGCAGCTTAAACGGGCAGGGGTACACCGGGGAGCTGTTTTTT. Its protein reads: CASSLNGQGYTGELFF.